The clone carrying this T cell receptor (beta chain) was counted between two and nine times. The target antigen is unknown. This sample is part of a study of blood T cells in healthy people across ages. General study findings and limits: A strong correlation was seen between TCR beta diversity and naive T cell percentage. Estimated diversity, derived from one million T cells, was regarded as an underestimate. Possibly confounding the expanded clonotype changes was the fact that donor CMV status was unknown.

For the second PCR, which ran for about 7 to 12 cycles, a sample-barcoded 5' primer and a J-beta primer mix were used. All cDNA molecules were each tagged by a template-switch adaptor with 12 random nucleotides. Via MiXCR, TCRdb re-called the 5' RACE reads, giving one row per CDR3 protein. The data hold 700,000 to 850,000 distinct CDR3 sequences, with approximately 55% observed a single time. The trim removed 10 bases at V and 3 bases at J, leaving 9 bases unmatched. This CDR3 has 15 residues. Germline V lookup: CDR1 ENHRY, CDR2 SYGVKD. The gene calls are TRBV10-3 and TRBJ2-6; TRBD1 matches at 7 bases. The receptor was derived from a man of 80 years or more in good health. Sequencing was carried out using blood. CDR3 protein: CASQEDRVGANVLTF. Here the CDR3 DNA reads TGTGCCAGCCAAGAAGACAGGGTTGGGGCCAACGTCCTGACTTTC.